These T cell receptor beta chains were read from a single sample in a study of blood T cell repertoires in COVID-19. Sequencing used immunoSEQ multiplex PCR; TCRdb keeps in-frame clones, though not all of them. The sample holds about 120,000 clones, about four fifths seen once. Sequenced input: peripheral blood. The origin of the receptors is a human donor in a cohort sampled during active COVID-19. Each CDR3 is given with its conserved first and last residue. D genes are given only for firm matches. A row's size may be missing; if present it is once, few, many or a size class.

>.|few|TRBV7-9|13|TRBJ1-2
TGTGCCAGCAGCCCCGAAATGCGAGGGCGCTACACCTTC
CASSPEMRGRYTF
>.|.|TRBV28|15|TRBJ2-5
TGTGCCAGCAGTTTAGCTGCGGCAGCCCAAGAGACCCAGTACTTC
CASSLAAAAQETQYF
>TRBD1|.|TRBV7-8|16|TRBJ2-7
TGTGCCAGCAGCTTAGTAGGCGGGACAGGTACCTACGAGCAGTACTTC
CASSLVGGTGTYEQYF
>TRBD2|.|TRBV11-2|16|TRBJ2-5
TGTGCCAGCAGCTTGGGGGGACTAGCGGGAGTGGAGACCCAGTACTTC
CASSLGGLAGVETQYF
>.|.|TRBV7-2|14|TRBJ1-2
TGTGCCAGCAGCTTATGGGTGACAGGCGATGGCTACACCTTC
CASSLWVTGDGYTF
>.|.|TRBV28|13|TRBJ2-3
TGTGCCAGTATAGAACAGCGGACGGATACGCAGTATTTT
CASIEQRTDTQYF
>.|.|TRBV30|12|TRBJ1-6
TGTGCCTGGAGTGGCAGGTCGGGGTCCCTCCACTTT
CAWSGRSGSLHF
>.|once|TRBV3-1/TRBV3-2|15|TRBJ1-5
TGTGCCAGCAGCCAGGGGACACTAGTAAATCAGCCCCAGCATTTT
CASSQGTLVNQPQHF
>TRBD1|.|TRBV5-1|14|TRBJ2-7
TGCGCCAGCAGAAGGGACAGTTTACCGTACGAGCAGTACTTC
CASRRDSLPYEQYF
>.|.|TRBV11-3|13|TRBJ1-1
TGTGCCAGCAGCCACCCCCCAGTTAGCGACGCTTTCTTT
CASSHPPVSDAFF
>.|.|TRBV28|15|TRBJ1-5
TGTGCCAGCAGTTCTCCGGGTTGGAGCAATCAGCCCCAGCATTTT
CASSSPGWSNQPQHF
>.|once|TRBV19|13|TRBJ1-1
TGTGCCAGTTACCCGAGGGCGAACACTGAAGCTTTCTTT
CASYPRANTEAFF
>.|.|TRBV6-5|11|TRBJ2-7
TGTGCCACCCTGGGAGATCTCGAGCAGTACTTC
CATLGDLEQYF
>.|few|TRBV7-2|14|TRBJ2-7
TGTGCCAGCAGCTTGGGCAGGGCGGGATACGAGCAGTACTTC
CASSLGRAGYEQYF
>TRBD2|once|TRBV7-2|18|TRBJ2-7
TGTGCCAGCAGCAAGACCTGGACTAGCGGGGGGGCTTCCTACGAGCAGTACTTC
CASSKTWTSGGASYEQYF
>TRBD1|.|TRBV7-2|15|TRBJ2-7
TGTGCCAGCAGCTCAGACAGGGGGCGGTCCTACGAGCAGTACTTC
CASSSDRGRSYEQYF
>TRBD1|.|TRBV7-2|15|TRBJ1-2
TGTGCCAGCAGCTTAGCGTTGGCAGGGGGCGAGGGCTACACCTTC
CASSLALAGGEGYTF
>TRBD2|.|TRBV4-1|17|TRBJ2-3
TGCGCCAGCAGCCATCCTCGGGGGGGAGAGGACCCAGATACGCAGTATTTT
CASSHPRGGEDPDTQYF
>.|few|TRBV4-1|12|TRBJ2-2
TGCGCCAGCAGCCAAGTGTTAGGGGAGCTGTTTTTT
CASSQVLGELFF
>TRBD1|.|TRBV24-1|14|TRBJ2-5
TGTGCCACCAGGGGGACAGGGCAGGGAGGGACCCAGTACTTC
CATRGTGQGGTQYF
>TRBD1|.|TRBV10-3|15|TRBJ2-7
TGTGCCATCAGTAAAACCGGGACAGGGGCTTACGAGCAGTACTTC
CAISKTGTGAYEQYF
>.|.|TRBV30|15|TRBJ2-1
TGTGCCTGGAGCTACCGGACAGTCTCCTACAATGAGCAGTTCTTC
CAWSYRTVSYNEQFF
>TRBD1|.|TRBV2|12|TRBJ2-7
TGTGCCAGCGGCGGACAGGCTTACGAGCAGTACTTC
CASGGQAYEQYF
>.|.|TRBV11-2|15|TRBJ2-1
TGTGCCAGCAGCCAACAGGCCCGACTAGATTATGAGCAGTTCTTC
CASSQQARLDYEQFF
>TRBD1|.|TRBV19|14|TRBJ2-2
TGTGCCAGCCAACGGACAGGGAACACCGGGGAGCTGTTTTTT
CASQRTGNTGELFF
>.|.|TRBV7-2|14|TRBJ1-5
TGTGCCAGCAGCTTCCGACAGGGCAATCAGCCCCAGCATTTT
CASSFRQGNQPQHF
>.|.|TRBV11-1|14|TRBJ1-2
TGTGCCAGCAGCCCCAGTCTGGGACTGAATGGCTACACCTTC
CASSPSLGLNGYTF
>.|.|TRBV15|18|TRBJ2-6
TGTGCCACCAGCGTTAAGTCGACGGCTAGCTCTGGGGCCAACGTCCTGACTTTC
CATSVKSTASSGANVLTF
>.|.|TRBV5-5|15|TRBJ2-5
TGTGCCAGCAGCTTGATCCAGGGTTTCGGGGAGACCCAGTACTTC
CASSLIQGFGETQYF
>TRBD1|.|TRBV27|13|TRBJ2-5
TGTGCCAGCAGTTCGGGACAGGGTTCGACCCAGTACTTC
CASSSGQGSTQYF
>.|once|TRBV7-6|15|TRBJ2-5
TGTGCCAGCAGCTTAATCCTAGCGTCTGGAGAGACCCAGTACTTC
CASSLILASGETQYF
>TRBD1|.|TRBV24-1|17|TRBJ2-5
TGTGCCACCAGTGATTTGGGGGGACAGGACCTACAAGAGACCCAGTACTTC
CATSDLGGQDLQETQYF
>.|.|TRBV19|17|TRBJ1-1
TGTGCCAGTAGTCCCTTACCCCTTAGCGGGGTGAACACTGAAGCTTTCTTT
CASSPLPLSGVNTEAFF
>.|.|TRBV7-2|16|TRBJ1-4
TGTGCCAGCAGCTTACAGGGCTTTGCAACTAATGAAAAACTGTTTTTT
CASSLQGFATNEKLFF
>.|.|TRBV3-1/TRBV3-2|19|TRBJ1-2
TGTGCCAGCAGCCAAAGGGGAGGGACATTCCGAAGTTCTAACTATGGCTACACCTTC
CASSQRGGTFRSSNYGYTF
>TRBD1|.|TRBV5-4|14|TRBJ2-7
TGTGCCAGCAGCTTTGGGACAGGGGATGACGAGCAGTACTTC
CASSFGTGDDEQYF